This T cell receptor (beta chain) emerged from a study of shared clonotypes between healthy human individuals. Study-level background: The study enrolled a couple of women and a few men aged 18 to 49.

Donors included only healthy HIV-negative adults lacking recent acute infections or vaccinations. Profiled with immunoSEQ multiplex PCR; TCRdb holds only in-frame clones, not every one. The sample records 450,000 to 500,000 clones, 79% being singletons. Germline trimming cut 7 bases from V and 7 bases from J; bases unmatched to any gene: 8. The germline gives CDR1 MNHNS, CDR2 SASEGT. CDR3 length equals 14 residues. On this clone: Its antigen is as yet unknown.

Findings and limits, study-wide: Sampling involved blood alone; tissue repertoires likely differ.

The sample comprised PBMCs. The source of this sequence is a middle-aged woman in good health. Some clones in this sample may be carry-over from other donors' samples. The genes are TRBV6-1 and TRBJ1-4, with TRBD1 matching 8 bases. The CDR3 sequence: CASTRSGGSEKLFF. DNA of the CDR3: TGTGCCAGCACCAGATCAGGGGGCTCTGAAAAACTGTTTTTT.